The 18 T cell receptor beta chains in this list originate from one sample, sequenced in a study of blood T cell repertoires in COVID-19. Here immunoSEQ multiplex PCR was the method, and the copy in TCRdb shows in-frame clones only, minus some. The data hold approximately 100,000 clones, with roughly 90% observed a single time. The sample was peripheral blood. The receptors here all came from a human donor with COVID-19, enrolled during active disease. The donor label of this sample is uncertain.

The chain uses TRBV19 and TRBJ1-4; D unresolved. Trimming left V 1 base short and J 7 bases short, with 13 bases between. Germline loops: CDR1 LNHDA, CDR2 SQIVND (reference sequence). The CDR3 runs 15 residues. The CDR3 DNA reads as TGTGCCAGTAGTATAGGAGGAGGTGGAGGTGAAAAACTGTTTTTT. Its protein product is CASSIGGGGGEKLFF.

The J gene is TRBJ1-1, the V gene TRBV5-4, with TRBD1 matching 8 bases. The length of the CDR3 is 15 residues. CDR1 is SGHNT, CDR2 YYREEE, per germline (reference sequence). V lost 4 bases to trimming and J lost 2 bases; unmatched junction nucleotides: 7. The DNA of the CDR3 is TGTGCCAGCAGCACAGACAGGGGACAAAACACTGAAGCTTTCTTT. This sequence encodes CASSTDRGQNTEAFF.

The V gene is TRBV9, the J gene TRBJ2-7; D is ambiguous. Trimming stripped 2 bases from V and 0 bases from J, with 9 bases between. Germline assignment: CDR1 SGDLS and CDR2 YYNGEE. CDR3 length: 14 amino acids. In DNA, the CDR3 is TGTGCCAGCAGCGTTAGCTGGAGCTCCTACGAGCAGTACTTC. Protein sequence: CASSVSWSSYEQYF.

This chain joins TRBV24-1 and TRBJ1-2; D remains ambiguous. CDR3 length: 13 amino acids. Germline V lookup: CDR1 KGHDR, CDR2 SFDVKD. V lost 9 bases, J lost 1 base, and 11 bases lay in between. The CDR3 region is CATQPRHNYGYTF. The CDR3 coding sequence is TGTGCCACCCAGCCCAGGCATAACTATGGCTACACCTTC.

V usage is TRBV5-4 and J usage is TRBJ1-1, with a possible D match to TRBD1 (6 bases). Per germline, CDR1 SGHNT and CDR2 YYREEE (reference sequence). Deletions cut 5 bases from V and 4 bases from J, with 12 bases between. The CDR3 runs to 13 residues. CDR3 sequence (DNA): TGTGCCAGCAGGATGGGGGCGACCACTGAAGCTTTCTTT. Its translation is CASRMGATTEAFF. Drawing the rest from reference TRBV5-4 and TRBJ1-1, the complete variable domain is ETGVTQSPTHLIKTRGQQVTLRCSSQSGHNTVSWYQQALGQGPQFIFQYYREEENGRGNFPPRFSGLQFPNYSSELNVNALELDDSALYLCASRMGATTEAFFGQGTRLTVV.

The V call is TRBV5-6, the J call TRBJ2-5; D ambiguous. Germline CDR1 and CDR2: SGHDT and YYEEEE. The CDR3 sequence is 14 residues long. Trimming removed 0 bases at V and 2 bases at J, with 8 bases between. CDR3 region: CASSLGYPQETQYF. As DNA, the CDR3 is TGTGCCAGCAGCTTGGGCTACCCTCAAGAGACCCAGTACTTC. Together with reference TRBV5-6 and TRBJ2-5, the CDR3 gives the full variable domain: DAGVTQSPTHLIKTRGQQVTLRCSPKSGHDTVSWYQQALGQGPQFIFQYYEEEERQRGNFPDRFSGHQFPNYSSELNVNALLLGDSALYLCASSLGYPQETQYFGPGTRLLVL.

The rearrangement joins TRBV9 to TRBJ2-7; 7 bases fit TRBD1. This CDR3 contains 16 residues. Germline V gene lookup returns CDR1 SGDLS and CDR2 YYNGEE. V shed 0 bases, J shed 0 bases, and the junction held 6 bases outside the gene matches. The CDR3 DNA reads TGTGCCAGCAGCGTAGGACAGGGACCCGGCTCCTACGAGCAGTACTTC. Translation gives CASSVGQGPGSYEQYF.

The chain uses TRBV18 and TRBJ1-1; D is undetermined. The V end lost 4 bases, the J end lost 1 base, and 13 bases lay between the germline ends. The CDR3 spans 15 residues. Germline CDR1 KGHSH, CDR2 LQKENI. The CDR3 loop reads CASSLAGSANTEAFF. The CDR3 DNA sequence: TGTGCCAGCTCACTGGCCGGGTCAGCGAACACTGAAGCTTTCTTT.

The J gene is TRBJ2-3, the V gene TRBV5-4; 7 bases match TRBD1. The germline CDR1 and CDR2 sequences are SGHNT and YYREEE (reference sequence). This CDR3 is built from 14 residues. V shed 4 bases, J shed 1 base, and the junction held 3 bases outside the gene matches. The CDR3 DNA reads TGTGCCAGCAGCCCAACAGGGGGCACAGATACGCAGTATTTT. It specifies CASSPTGGTDTQYF.

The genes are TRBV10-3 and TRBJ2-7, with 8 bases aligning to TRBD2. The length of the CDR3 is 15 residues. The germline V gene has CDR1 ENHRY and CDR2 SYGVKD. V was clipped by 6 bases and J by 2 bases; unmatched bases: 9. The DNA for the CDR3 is TGTGCCATCAGCGAATTTAGCGGGGCCACCTACGAGCAGTACTTC. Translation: CAISEFSGATYEQYF.

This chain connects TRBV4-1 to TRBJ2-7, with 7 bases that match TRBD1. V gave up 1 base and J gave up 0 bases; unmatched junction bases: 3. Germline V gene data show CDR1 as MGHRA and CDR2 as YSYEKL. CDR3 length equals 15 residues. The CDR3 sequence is CASSQVPGGSYEQYF. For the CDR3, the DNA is TGCGCCAGCAGCCAAGTGCCAGGGGGCTCCTACGAGCAGTACTTC.

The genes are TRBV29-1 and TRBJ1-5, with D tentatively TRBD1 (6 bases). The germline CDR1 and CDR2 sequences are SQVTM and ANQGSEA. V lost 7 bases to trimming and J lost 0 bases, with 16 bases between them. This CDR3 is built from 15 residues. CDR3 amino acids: CSDSKDRYSNQPQHF. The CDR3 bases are TGCAGCGACTCCAAGGACAGATATAGCAATCAGCCCCAGCATTTT.

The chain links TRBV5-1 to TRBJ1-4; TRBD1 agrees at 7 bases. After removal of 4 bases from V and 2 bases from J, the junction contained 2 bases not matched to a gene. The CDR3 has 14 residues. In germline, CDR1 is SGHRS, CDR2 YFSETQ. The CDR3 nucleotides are TGCGCCAGCAGCCAGGGGGAGACTAATGAAAAACTGTTTTTT. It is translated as CASSQGETNEKLFF.

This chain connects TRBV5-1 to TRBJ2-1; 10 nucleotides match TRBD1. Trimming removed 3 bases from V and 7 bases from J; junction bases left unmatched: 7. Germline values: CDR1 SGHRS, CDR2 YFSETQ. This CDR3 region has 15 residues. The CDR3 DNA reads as TGCGCCAGCAGCTCTGACAGGGGGCTTAGGAATGAGCAGTTCTTC. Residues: CASSSDRGLRNEQFF.

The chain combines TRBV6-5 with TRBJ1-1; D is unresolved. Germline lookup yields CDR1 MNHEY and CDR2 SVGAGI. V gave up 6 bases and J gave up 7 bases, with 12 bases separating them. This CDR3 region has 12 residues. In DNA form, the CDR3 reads TGTGCCAGCAGGAGAGGGTCTTTTGAAGCTTTCTTT. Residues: CASRRGSFEAFF.

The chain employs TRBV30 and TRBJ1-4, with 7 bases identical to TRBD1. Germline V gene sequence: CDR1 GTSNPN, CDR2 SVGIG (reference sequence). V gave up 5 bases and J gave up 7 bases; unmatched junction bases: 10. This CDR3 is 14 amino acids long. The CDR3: CAWLGTDASEKLFF. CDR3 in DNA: TGTGCCTGGTTGGGGACAGACGCCAGTGAAAAACTGTTTTTT.

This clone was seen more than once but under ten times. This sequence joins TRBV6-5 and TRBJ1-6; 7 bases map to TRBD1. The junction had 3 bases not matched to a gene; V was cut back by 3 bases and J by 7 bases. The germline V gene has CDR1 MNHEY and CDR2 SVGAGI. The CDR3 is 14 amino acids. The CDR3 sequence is CASSYRGPNSPLHF. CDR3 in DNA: TGTGCCAGCAGTTATAGGGGGCCCAATTCACCCCTCCACTTT.

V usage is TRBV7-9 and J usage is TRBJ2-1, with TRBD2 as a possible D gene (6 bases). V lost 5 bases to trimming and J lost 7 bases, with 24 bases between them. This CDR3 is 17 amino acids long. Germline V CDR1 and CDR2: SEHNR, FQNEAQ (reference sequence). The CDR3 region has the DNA TGTGCCAGCAGCCCTACCCTTAAGACTAGGAGGAGTAATGAGCAGTTCTTC. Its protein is CASSPTLKTRRSNEQFF. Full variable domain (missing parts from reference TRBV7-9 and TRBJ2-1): DTGVSQNPRHKITKRGQNVTFRCDPISEHNRLYWYRQTLGQGPEFLTYFQNEAQLEKSRLLSDRFSAERPKGSFSTLEIQRTEQGDSAMYLCASSPTLKTRRSNEQFFGPGTRLTVL.